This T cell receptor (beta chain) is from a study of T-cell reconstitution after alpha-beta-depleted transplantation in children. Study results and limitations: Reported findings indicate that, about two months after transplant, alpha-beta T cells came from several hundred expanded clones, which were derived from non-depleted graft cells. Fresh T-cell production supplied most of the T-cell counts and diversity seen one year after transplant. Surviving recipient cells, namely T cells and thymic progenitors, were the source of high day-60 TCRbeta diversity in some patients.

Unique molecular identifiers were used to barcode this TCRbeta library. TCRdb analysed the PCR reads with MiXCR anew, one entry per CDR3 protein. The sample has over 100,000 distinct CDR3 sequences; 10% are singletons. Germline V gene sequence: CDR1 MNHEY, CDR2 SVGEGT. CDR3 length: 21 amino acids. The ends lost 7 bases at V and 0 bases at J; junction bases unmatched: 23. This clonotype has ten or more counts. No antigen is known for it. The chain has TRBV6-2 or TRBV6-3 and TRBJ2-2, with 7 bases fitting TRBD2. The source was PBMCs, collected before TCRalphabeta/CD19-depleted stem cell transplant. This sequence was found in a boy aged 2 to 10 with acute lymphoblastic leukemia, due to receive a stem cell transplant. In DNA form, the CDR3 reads TGTGCCAGCATTCGCTCCGGGACGCATCGACCTAGCGGCCCGAACACCGGGGAGCTGTTTTTT. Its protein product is CASIRSGTHRPSGPNTGELFF.